Below, 7 T cell receptor beta chains from the same sample are listed, as sequenced in a study of T cell repertoires in cytomegalovirus infection. One entry per CDR3 protein results from TCRdb running MiXCR on the reads. The table includes approximately 65,000 distinct CDR3 sequences, around 20% detected once. The antigens for these receptors are not known. The source was CD8+ T cells from cultured PBMCs, collected from culture after CMV antigen stimulation. All receptors derive from a human donor in good health (CMV status not recorded). Some clones in this sample may be carry-over from other donors' samples.

The chain employs TRBV6-5 and TRBJ1-5; D unclear. The CDR3 runs to 14 residues. The V gene lost 0 bases and the J gene lost 5 bases, with 8 bases spanning the gap. Germline V gene lookup returns CDR1 MNHEY and CDR2 SVGAGI. CDR3: CASSYSRVDQPQHF. The CDR3 DNA follows: TGTGCCAGCAGTTACTCGAGAGTTGATCAGCCCCAGCATTTT.

This clonotype was seen a few times. The gene calls are TRBV7-2 and TRBJ1-3; D is ambiguous. V lost 2 bases to trimming and J lost 4 bases, with 18 bases between them. Germline values: CDR1 SGHTA, CDR2 FQGNSA. The length of the CDR3 is 17 residues. The CDR3 coding sequence is TGTGCCAGCAGCTTAAATGTACTATCTGTTACGGGAAACACCATATATTTT. Translated: CASSLNVLSVTGNTIYF. Together with reference TRBV7-2 and TRBJ1-3, the CDR3 gives the full variable domain: GAGVSQSPSNKVTEKGKDVELRCDPISGHTALYWYRQSLGQGLEFLIYFQGNSAPDKSGLPSDRFSAERTGGSVSTLTIQRTQQEDSAVYLCASSLNVLSVTGNTIYFGEGSWLTVV.

This clonotype came up a few times. The genes are TRBV7-2 and TRBJ2-5; weak D call: TRBD2 (6 bases). The CDR3 consists of 15 residues. Trimming removed 6 bases at V and 0 bases at J, with 14 bases between. CDR1 SGHTA and CDR2 FQGNSA come from the germline V gene. The CDR3 loop reads CASSLGTSYQETQYF. DNA of the CDR3: TGTGCCAGCAGTCTTGGGACTTCGTACCAAGAGACCCAGTACTTC.

The V gene is TRBV11-2, the J gene TRBJ1-1; no definite D call. Germline V gene sequence: CDR1 SGHAT, CDR2 FQNNGV. The CDR3 spans 15 residues. V gave up 4 bases and J gave up 0 bases, with 12 bases separating them. The CDR3 nucleotides are TGTGCCAGCAGCTCCCTGGCAGGACTGAACACTGAAGCTTTCTTT. This encodes CASSSLAGLNTEAFF.

This clonotype was observed a few times. CDR3 sequence: CASSARQGRYGYTF. CDR3 coding DNA: TGTGCCAGCAGCGCCAGACAGGGTCGTTATGGCTACACCTTC. The chain links TRBV7-8 to TRBJ1-2; 7 nucleotides agree with TRBD1. The ends lost 5 bases at V and 5 bases at J; junction bases unmatched: 8. The germline V gene has CDR1 SGHVS and CDR2 FQNEAQ. CDR3 length equals 14 residues.

This chain links TRBV7-6 with TRBJ1-1; D is unresolved. Germline assignment: CDR1 SGHVS and CDR2 FNYEAQ. The CDR3 loop spans 13 amino acids. The germline V and J ends were trimmed by 5 bases and 1 base, with 8 bases remaining between them. The CDR3 nucleotides are TGTGCCAGCAGCCCTTGGCAGAACACTGAAGCTTTCTTT. This encodes CASSPWQNTEAFF. Variable domain in full (rest from reference TRBV7-6 and TRBJ1-1): GAGVSQSPRYKVTKRGQDVALRCDPISGHVSLYWYRQALGQGPEFLTYFNYEAQQDKSGLPNDRFSAERPEGSISTLTIQRTEQRDSAMYRCASSPWQNTEAFFGQGTRLTVV.

The chain links TRBV9 to TRBJ1-5; TRBD1 matches at 8 bases. The CDR3 runs 16 residues. The junction had 6 bases not matched to a gene; V was cut back by 4 bases and J by 0 bases. The V gene's germline CDR1 is SGDLS and CDR2 YYNGEE. DNA for the CDR3: TGTGCCAGCAGCAGAGGGACAGGCGATAGCAATCAGCCCCAGCATTTT. This gives the protein CASSRGTGDSNQPQHF.